These 27 T cell receptor beta chains came from one sample sequenced in a study of blood T cell repertoires in COVID-19. Method: immunoSEQ multiplex PCR; TCRdb's copy keeps in-frame clones and lacks some. The data contain under 200,000 clones, around 90% of them singletons. The specimen sequenced was peripheral blood. The receptors stem from a man in his fifties or sixties with acute or convalescent COVID-19.

The rearrangement joins TRBV9 to TRBJ2-7, with D uncertain. Trimming stripped 2 bases from V and 2 bases from J, with 11 bases between. Per the germline V gene, CDR1 is SGDLS and CDR2 is YYNGEE. The CDR3 sequence is 14 residues long. CDR3 in DNA: TGTGCCAGCAGCGTCCGACATACAACCTACGAGCAGTACTTC. This gives the protein CASSVRHTTYEQYF.

The table lists this clone with a few counts. The chain couples TRBV9 to TRBJ1-2, with 7 nucleotides matching TRBD1. Germline V CDR1 and CDR2: SGDLS, YYNGEE. The ends lost 4 bases at V and 2 bases at J; junction bases unmatched: 5. The CDR3 is made up of 14 amino acids. The CDR3 loop is CASSTGDGNYGYTF. DNA of the CDR3: TGTGCCAGCAGCACAGGGGATGGGAACTATGGCTACACCTTC.

V and J are TRBV5-1 and TRBJ2-5; D might be TRBD1 (6 bases). V was clipped by 3 bases and J by 1 base, with 13 bases between them. The CDR3 is 15 residues long. The V gene's germline CDR1 is SGHRS and CDR2 YFSETQ. The CDR3 loop is CASSSGQNLQETQYF. For the CDR3, the DNA is TGCGCCAGCAGCTCCGGACAGAATCTCCAAGAGACCCAGTACTTC. The full variable domain, with the rest looked up from reference TRBV5-1 and TRBJ2-5, is KAGVTQTPRYLIKTRGQQVTLSCSPISGHRSVSWYQQTPGQGLQFLFEYFSETQRNKGNFPGRFSGRQFSNSRSEMNVSTLELGDSALYLCASSSGQNLQETQYFGPGTRLLVL.

The V and J genes are TRBV4-3 and TRBJ1-1, with D maybe TRBD1 (5 bases). The ends were cut back, 0 bases at V and 4 bases at J, with 12 bases in the middle. The CDR3 has 15 amino acids. Germline values: CDR1 LGHNA, CDR2 YSLEER. As DNA, the CDR3 is TGCGCCAGCAGCCAAGATCTGGGGGGGAGCACTGAAGCTTTCTTT. Translated, it gives CASSQDLGGSTEAFF.

The chain couples TRBV4-1 to TRBJ2-1, with D perhaps matching TRBD2 (5 bases). CDR3 length: 14 residues. CDR1 MGHRA and CDR2 YSYEKL come from the germline V gene. V dropped 1 base and J dropped 3 bases, with 7 bases sitting between them. The CDR3 is CASSQVAGYNEQFF. Written as DNA, the CDR3 is TGCGCCAGCAGCCAAGTGGCGGGCTACAATGAGCAGTTCTTC.

This clone showed up just once. V and J are TRBV2 and TRBJ2-2; D is possibly TRBD2 (6 bases). The V gene lost 7 bases and the J gene lost 5 bases, with 14 bases spanning the gap. Germline-derived CDR1 and CDR2 are SNHLY and FYNNEI. The CDR3 runs 14 residues. The CDR3 region has the DNA TGTGCCAGCACCCTAGCTAGCGAGACCGGGGAGCTGTTTTTT. Amino acid sequence: CASTLASETGELFF.

This chain links TRBV29-1 with TRBJ2-7; D unresolved. V was clipped by 6 bases and J by 0 bases, with 9 bases between them. This CDR3 contains 12 residues. CDR1 and CDR2 (germline): SQVTM, ANQGSEA. The CDR3 loop is CSVLTFSYEQYF. The DNA of the CDR3 is TGCAGCGTCCTCACTTTCTCCTACGAGCAGTACTTC.

This clone has a handful of counts. The CDR3 region is CASSPPVGTGKAFF. The CDR3 DNA sequence: TGTGCCAGCAGCCCACCCGTAGGGACAGGGAAAGCTTTCTTT. V gene TRBV7-9 combines with J gene TRBJ1-1, with TRBD1 matching 9 bases. The V gene's germline CDR1 is SEHNR and CDR2 FQNEAQ (reference sequence). V shed 5 bases, J shed 9 bases, and the junction held 10 bases outside the gene matches. The CDR3 loop spans 14 amino acids.

The rearrangement uses TRBV6-6 and TRBJ1-1; TRBD1 matches at 9 bases. Trimming at V came to 6 bases and at J to 2 bases, leaving 10 bases not matched to a gene. This CDR3 region has 16 residues. The V gene's germline CDR1 is MNHNY and CDR2 SVGAGI (reference sequence). This chain's CDR3 is CASSPGTGITNTEAFF. CDR3 nucleotides: TGTGCCAGCAGCCCAGGGACAGGGATCACTAACACTGAAGCTTTCTTT.

The chain couples TRBV6-6 to TRBJ2-5, with D unresolved. The CDR3 spans 15 residues. V was cut by 1 base and J by 4 bases, with 13 bases left in between. Germline CDR1 and CDR2: MNHNY and SVGAGI (reference sequence). CDR3 in amino acids: CASSYFQLSRETQYF. DNA of the CDR3: TGTGCCAGCAGTTACTTCCAGTTATCACGAGAGACCCAGTACTTC.

The rearrangement joins TRBV9 to TRBJ1-5, with TRBD1 matching 9 bases. From germline, CDR1 is SGDLS and CDR2 YYNGEE. Trimming took 4 bases from V and 2 from J; bases not matched to a gene: 4. This CDR3 region has 15 residues. CDR3 DNA: TGTGCCAGCAGCTCGGGACAGGGTGGCAATCAGCCCCAGCATTTT. This gives the protein CASSSGQGGNQPQHF.

This chain links TRBV6-1 with TRBJ1-2; 7 bases are a match to TRBD1. Trimming took 1 base from V and 8 from J; bases not matched to a gene: 7. This CDR3 is 14 amino acids long. Germline values: CDR1 MNHNS, CDR2 SASEGT. The CDR3 coding sequence is TGTGCCAGCAGTGAAGGGCAGGGGGTGGGAGGCTACACCTTC. Amino acid sequence: CASSEGQGVGGYTF.

The genes are TRBV11-2 and TRBJ2-7; D is ambiguous. Trimming stripped 2 bases from V and 0 bases from J, with 11 bases between. The germline V gene has CDR1 SGHAT and CDR2 FQNNGV. The CDR3 has 15 residues. DNA of the CDR3: TGTGCCAGCAGCTTATTCGAAGCGACCTCCTACGAGCAGTACTTC. It is translated as CASSLFEATSYEQYF. The full variable domain, completed using reference TRBV11-2 and TRBJ2-7, is EAGVAQSPRYKIIEKRQSVAFWCNPISGHATLYWYQQILGQGPKLLIQFQNNGVVDDSQLPKDRFSAERLKGVDSTLKIQPAKLEDSAVYLCASSLFEATSYEQYFGPGTRLTVT.

This sequence joins TRBV27 and TRBJ2-3, with 9 bases identical to TRBD1. The CDR3 is made up of 15 amino acids. Per germline, CDR1 MNHEY and CDR2 SMNVEV (reference sequence). V dropped 2 bases and J dropped 1; count of bases not matched to a gene: 1. This CDR3 is CASSLRDRGTDTQYF. The CDR3 region has the DNA TGTGCCAGCAGTTTAAGGGACAGGGGCACAGATACGCAGTATTTT.

In its sample, this clone was seen a few times. The chain is built from TRBV20-1 and TRBJ1-6; a possible D gene is TRBD1 (6 bases). Between the trimmed V and J ends, which lost 3 bases and 4 bases, there was a span of 13 bases. Germline V lookup: CDR1 DFQATT, CDR2 SNEGSKA (reference sequence). The CDR3 has 15 residues. DNA for the CDR3: TGCAGTGCTAGTGATAGGACAGATTATAATTCACCCCTCCACTTT. As protein: CSASDRTDYNSPLHF.

In this sample, this clone turned up a few times. The chain is built from TRBV27 and TRBJ1-2; weak D call: TRBD1 (5 bases). CDR3 length: 15 residues. Trimming left V 6 bases short and J 6 bases short, with 20 bases between. Germline CDR1 and CDR2: MNHEY and SMNVEV (reference sequence). The CDR3 nucleotides read TGTGCCAGCAGGGACGTCGGCAGGGCGGAGAATGGCTACACCTTC. Amino acid sequence: CASRDVGRAENGYTF.

CDR3 in DNA: TGTGCCAGCAGCTCGGGACTACAAGAGACCCAGTACTTC. Translating it yields CASSSGLQETQYF. The chain uses TRBV11-2 and TRBJ2-5; 7 positions match TRBD2. With V trimmed by 4 bases and J by 2 bases, 1 base remained unmatched. The CDR3 is 13 amino acids. Germline V lookup: CDR1 SGHAT, CDR2 FQNNGV.

The chain recombines TRBV4-3 with TRBJ1-1; 7 bases match TRBD1. Germline assignment: CDR1 LGHNA and CDR2 YSLEER. The CDR3 runs 16 residues. V trimming: 0 bases; J trimming: 4 bases; junction bases outside the gene matches: 8. CDR3 loop: CASSQDLDRRGTEAFF. CDR3 in DNA: TGCGCCAGCAGCCAAGATTTGGACAGGCGGGGCACTGAAGCTTTCTTT.

The chain employs TRBV19 and TRBJ1-2; 7 bases are shared with TRBD1. Trimming took 3 bases from V and 2 from J; bases not matched to a gene: 6. The CDR3 loop spans 15 amino acids. In germline, CDR1 is LNHDA, CDR2 SQIVND (reference sequence). CDR3 amino acids: CASSISRGPNYGYTF. DNA of the CDR3: TGTGCCAGTAGTATCTCGAGGGGGCCCAACTATGGCTACACCTTC.

On this clone: This sample includes further DNA sequences coding for the same CDR3. The CDR3: CASSLAGHLNYGYTF. CDR3 DNA sequence: TGTGCCAGCAGCTTGGCTGGGCACCTTAACTATGGCTACACCTTC. The rearrangement links TRBV7-8 to TRBJ1-2; D is undetermined. This CDR3 contains 15 residues. V lost 3 bases, J lost 1 base, and 12 bases lay in between. CDR1 and CDR2 (germline): SGHVS, FQNEAQ.

V and J are TRBV29-1 and TRBJ2-7, with D unresolved. Germline CDR1 and CDR2: SQVTM and ANQGSEA. CDR3 size: 14 residues. V gave up 6 bases and J gave up 0 bases, with 15 bases separating them. In nucleotides, the CDR3 is TGCAGCGTGACCACCGGGTCTTCCTCCTACGAGCAGTACTTC. Translation: CSVTTGSSSYEQYF.

The sample holds one count of this clone. The rearrangement joins TRBV28 to TRBJ1-4; 8 bases fit TRBD1. The CDR3 covers 15 residues. Losses at the gene ends were 4 bases for V and 3 bases for J; bases not matched to a gene: 4. The germline V gene has CDR1 MDHEN and CDR2 SYDVKM. The CDR3 region has the DNA TGTGCCAGCAGTTCCCAGGGGGCGGCTAATGAAAAACTGTTTTTT. It is translated as CASSSQGAANEKLFF.

The J gene is TRBJ2-5, the V gene TRBV5-4; 9 nucleotides agree with TRBD1. CDR3 size: 15 residues. Germline V gene data show CDR1 as SGHNT and CDR2 as YYREEE (reference sequence). J gave up 5 bases and V 0 bases, and 5 bases lay outside the gene matches. The CDR3 loop reads CASSLGTGVGETQYF. The CDR3 coding sequence is TGTGCCAGCAGCTTGGGGACAGGGGTAGGTGAGACCCAGTACTTC.

The chain uses TRBV6-5 and TRBJ2-7; TRBD2 matches at 9 bases. Germline assignment: CDR1 MNHEY and CDR2 SVGAGI. CDR3 size: 15 residues. The J segment lost 2 bases and the V segment lost 7 bases, leaving 9 bases of the junction unmatched. The CDR3 DNA follows: TGTGCCAGCAACCTAAAGACTAGCGGTACCTACGAGCAGTACTTC. Translation gives CASNLKTSGTYEQYF.

The chain couples TRBV6-1 to TRBJ1-5; D is unresolved. The V end was cut by 1 base, the J end by 11 bases, with 18 bases between. The CDR3 is 15 amino acids. Germline CDR1 MNHNS, CDR2 SASEGT. CDR3 coding DNA: TGTGCCAGCAGTGAAGTGTCCAGGATCGGCTGGGCCCAGCATTTT. It yields the protein CASSEVSRIGWAQHF.

The chain recombines TRBV2 with TRBJ1-6, with 8 nucleotides matching TRBD1. The ends lost 6 bases at V and 10 bases at J; junction bases unmatched: 8. The CDR3 runs to 14 residues. Germline assignment: CDR1 SNHLY and CDR2 FYNNEI. CDR3 protein: CASRADRGESPLHF. The CDR3 coding sequence is TGTGCCAGCAGGGCTGACAGGGGTGAGTCACCCCTCCACTTT.

The chain links TRBV3-1 (or the pseudogene TRBV3-2) to TRBJ1-2; D ambiguous. The CDR3 contains 15 residues. CDR1 LGHDT and CDR2 YNNKEL come from the germline V gene (reference sequence). The ends were cut back, 1 base at V and 4 bases at J, with 13 bases in the middle. CDR3: CASSQGFQTTYGYTF. CDR3 DNA sequence: TGTGCCAGCAGCCAAGGATTTCAGACAACCTATGGCTACACCTTC.